This TCR beta chain was found in a study of diagnostic markers for celiac disease. Reanalyzing the reads, TCRdb keeps one entry per CDR3 protein, without DNA. Its listing shows roughly 3,500 distinct CDR3 sequences. The CDR3 has 18 residues. Germline V gene data show CDR1 as SEHNR and CDR2 as FQNEAQ (reference sequence). This clonotype shows up as medium-sized (0.01 to 0.1%) by frequency. The specimen sequenced was either unsorted cells or a sorted T cell fraction (not recorded which). The chain uses TRBV7-9 and TRBJ2-3; TCRdb's assignment of TRBD2 cannot be checked, as there is no DNA. The clonotype comes from a human donor. This table probably holds off-target reads from a library built for another chain. This CDR3 reads CASRALAGGPPSTDTQYF.